This is a list of T cell receptor beta chains from one sample in a study of regulatory T cells in long-lasting Graves disease. MiXCR, applied by TCRdb to the multiplex PCR reads, yields one record per CDR3 protein. The repertoire consists of roughly 430,000 distinct CDR3 sequences, with 21% occurring once and the leading ten covering about 13%. Sequenced material: peripheral blood mononuclear cells (PBMCs), taken when the disease was refractory, from a patient treated with antithyroid drugs. These receptors all stem from a female donor with Graves disease. Both conserved end residues are part of each CDR3. The D gene is left open where the match is weak. Clone size is shown for a subset of rows, as once, few, many or a class of expanded clone.

size: few; J: TRBJ1-1; length: 14; D: .; V: TRBV6-1; CDR3: CASSESLLNTEAFF; DNA: TGTGCCAGCAGCGAAAGCCTCTTGAACACTGAAGCTTTCTTT
size: .; J: TRBJ1-2; length: 13; D: TRBD1; V: TRBV10-2; CDR3: CASSKGQGAGYTF; DNA: TGCGCCAGCAGCAAGGGACAGGGGGCTGGCTACACCTTC
size: .; J: TRBJ1-2; length: 14; D: TRBD1; V: TRBV12-3/TRBV12-4; CDR3: CASSRTGSLCGYTF; DNA: TGCGCCAGCAGTAGGACAGGGTCCCTCTGTGGCTACACCTTC
size: .; J: TRBJ1-5; length: 14; D: .; V: TRBV5-4; CDR3: CASSLRGAGQPQHF; DNA: TGTGCCAGCAGCTTGCGGGGGGCAGGGCAGCCCCAGCATTTT
size: many; J: TRBJ2-7; length: 14; D: TRBD2; V: TRBV28; CDR3: CASRMWEGTHEQYF; DNA: TGTGCCAGCAGAATGTGGGAGGGAACCCACGAGCAGTACTTC
size: .; J: TRBJ2-7; length: 14; D: .; V: TRBV5-1; CDR3: CASSLGDAPYEQYF; DNA: TGCGCCAGCAGCTTGGGGGACGCCCCCTACGAGCAGTACTTC
size: many; J: TRBJ1-5; length: 12; D: .; V: TRBV28; CDR3: CASRPQGTLEHF; DNA: TGTGCCAGCAGACCACAGGGAACCTTGGAGCATTTT
size: few; J: TRBJ2-2; length: 15; D: TRBD1; V: TRBV19; CDR3: CASQPTNRGTGELFF; DNA: TGTGCCAGCCAGCCCACGAACAGGGGCACCGGGGAGCTGTTTTTT
size: many; J: TRBJ1-1; length: 12; D: .; V: TRBV20-1; CDR3: CSASPGWTEAFF; DNA: TGCAGTGCTAGTCCAGGTTGGACTGAAGCTTTCTTT
size: .; J: TRBJ2-7; length: 15; D: .; V: TRBV27; CDR3: CASSFRLDRAYEQYF; DNA: TGTGCCAGCAGTTTCAGACTAGATAGGGCCTACGAGCAGTACTTC
size: .; J: TRBJ2-7; length: 20; D: TRBD2; V: TRBV19; CDR3: CASSISAGTSGRGIGYEQYF; DNA: TGTGCCAGTAGTATTTCGGCCGGGACTAGCGGGAGAGGAATTGGGTACGAGCAGTACTTC
size: many; J: TRBJ1-4; length: 15; D: .; V: TRBV12-3/TRBV12-4; CDR3: CASSPKEGDNEKLFF; DNA: TGTGCCAGCAGCCCCAAGGAAGGCGATAATGAAAAACTGTTTTTT
size: few; J: TRBJ2-7; length: 15; D: .; V: TRBV7-2; CDR3: CASSLEAQGAYEQYF; DNA: TGTGCCAGCAGCTTAGAGGCCCAGGGAGCCTACGAGCAGTACTTC
size: few; J: TRBJ2-1; length: 13; D: .; V: TRBV20-1; CDR3: CSARKSSYNEQFF; DNA: TGCAGTGCTAGGAAGAGCTCCTACAATGAGCAGTTCTTC
size: many; J: TRBJ2-5; length: 14; D: TRBD1; V: TRBV12-3/TRBV12-4; CDR3: CASSSTGDLETQYF; DNA: TGTGCCAGCAGTTCCACAGGGGATTTAGAGACCCAGTACTTC
size: many; J: TRBJ1-1; length: 12; D: .; V: TRBV20-1; CDR3: CSARIRDTEAFF; DNA: TGCAGTGCGAGGATTAGGGACACTGAAGCTTTCTTT
size: few; J: TRBJ2-3; length: 17; D: TRBD2; V: TRBV11-3; CDR3: CASSQGTSGRFVDTQYF; DNA: TGTGCCAGCAGCCAGGGGACTAGCGGGAGATTCGTAGATACGCAGTATTTT
size: many; J: TRBJ1-5; length: 15; D: .; V: TRBV28; CDR3: CASMTEQIGNQPQHF; DNA: TGTGCCAGCATGACTGAACAGATTGGCAATCAGCCCCAGCATTTT
size: few; J: TRBJ2-6; length: 12; D: .; V: TRBV30; CDR3: CAGDAGANVLTF; DNA: TGTGCCGGGGACGCTGGGGCCAACGTCCTGACTTTC
size: many; J: TRBJ1-1; length: 12; D: .; V: TRBV29-1; CDR3: CSVLDGNTEAFF; DNA: TGCAGCGTTTTGGACGGGAACACTGAAGCTTTCTTT
size: .; J: TRBJ2-1; length: 16; D: TRBD2; V: TRBV29-1; CDR3: CSVDLASGRVWSEQFF; DNA: TGCAGCGTAGATCTGGCTAGCGGGAGGGTTTGGTCGGAGCAGTTCTTC
size: few; J: TRBJ2-2; length: 13; D: .; V: TRBV2; CDR3: CASSERGPGELFF; DNA: TGTGCCAGCAGTGAAAGGGGTCCCGGGGAGCTGTTTTTT
size: .; J: TRBJ2-7; length: 11; D: .; V: TRBV27; CDR3: CASPVAGEQYF; DNA: TGTGCCAGCCCCGTGGCGGGCGAGCAGTACTTC
size: many; J: TRBJ2-7; length: 14; D: .; V: TRBV28; CDR3: CASSLNGGYYEQYF; DNA: TGTGCCAGCAGTTTAAACGGGGGCTACTACGAGCAGTACTTC
size: few; J: TRBJ1-4; length: 16; D: .; V: TRBV9; CDR3: CASSVGGAGSNEKLFF; DNA: TGTGCCAGCAGCGTAGGAGGGGCAGGGTCTAATGAAAAACTGTTTTTT
size: many; J: TRBJ2-7; length: 13; D: TRBD2; V: TRBV28; CDR3: CASSISGIYEQYF; DNA: TGTGCCAGCAGCATCAGCGGGATTTACGAGCAGTACTTC
size: .; J: TRBJ1-5; length: 13; D: .; V: TRBV6-4; CDR3: CASSETPDQPQHF; DNA: TGTGCCAGCAGTGAAACCCCAGATCAGCCCCAGCATTTT
size: .; J: TRBJ2-1; length: 15; D: .; V: TRBV11-2; CDR3: CASSLEPAGVAEQFF; DNA: TGTGCCAGCAGCTTAGAGCCCGCTGGTGTAGCGGAGCAGTTCTTC
size: many; J: TRBJ2-7; length: 14; D: .; V: TRBV11-2; CDR3: CASGPTGILYEQYF; DNA: TGTGCCAGCGGACCCACTGGAATCCTCTACGAGCAGTACTTC
size: .; J: TRBJ2-5; length: 13; D: .; V: TRBV27; CDR3: CASSLLGEETQYF; DNA: TGTGCCAGCAGTTTATTGGGTGAAGAGACCCAGTACTTC
size: few; J: TRBJ2-7; length: 14; D: .; V: TRBV7-9; CDR3: CASSAVGQTYEQYF; DNA: TGTGCCAGCAGCGCCGTTGGGCAGACCTACGAGCAGTACTTC
size: many; J: TRBJ2-7; length: 14; D: .; V: TRBV11-2; CDR3: CASSFGPASYEQYF; DNA: TGTGCCAGCAGCTTTGGTCCAGCCTCCTACGAGCAGTACTTC
size: few; J: TRBJ2-7; length: 16; D: TRBD1; V: TRBV11-2; CDR3: CASSLATGQGAKEQYF; DNA: TGTGCCAGCAGCTTAGCCACCGGACAGGGGGCAAAAGAGCAGTACTTC
size: .; J: TRBJ2-7; length: 15; D: TRBD2; V: TRBV7-2; CDR3: CASSRLADHSYEQYF; DNA: TGTGCCAGCAGTCGACTAGCGGACCACTCCTACGAGCAGTACTTC
size: few; J: TRBJ2-5; length: 13; D: .; V: TRBV7-9; CDR3: CASSLRGKETQYF; DNA: TGTGCCAGCAGCTTAAGGGGCAAAGAGACCCAGTACTTC
size: many; J: TRBJ2-7; length: 13; D: .; V: TRBV9; CDR3: CASSVAGNYEQYF; DNA: TGTGCCAGCAGCGTAGCCGGGAACTACGAGCAGTACTTC
size: once; J: TRBJ1-2; length: 16; D: TRBD1; V: TRBV27; CDR3: CASSLMGQGANYGYTF; DNA: TGTGCCAGCAGTTTAATGGGGCAGGGGGCTAACTATGGCTACACCTTC
size: few; J: TRBJ2-7; length: 15; D: .; V: TRBV20-1; CDR3: CSAREVRHITYEQYF; DNA: TGCAGTGCTAGAGAGGTCAGGCACATAACCTACGAGCAGTACTTC